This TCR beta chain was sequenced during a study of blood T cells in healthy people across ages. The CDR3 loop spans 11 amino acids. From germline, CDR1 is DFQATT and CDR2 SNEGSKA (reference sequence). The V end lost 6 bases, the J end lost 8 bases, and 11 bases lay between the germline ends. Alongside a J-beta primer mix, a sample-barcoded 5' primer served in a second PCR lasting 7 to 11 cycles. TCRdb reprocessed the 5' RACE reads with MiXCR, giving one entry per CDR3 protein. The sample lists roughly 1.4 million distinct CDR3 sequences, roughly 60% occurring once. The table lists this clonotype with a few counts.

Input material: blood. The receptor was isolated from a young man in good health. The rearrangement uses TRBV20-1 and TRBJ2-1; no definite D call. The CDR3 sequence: CSAGPVDEQFF. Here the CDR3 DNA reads TGCAGTGCCGGACCAGTCGATGAGCAGTTCTTC.